These 30 T cell receptor beta chains were sequenced from one sample in a study of T cells in women clearing cervical HPV infection. The assay was immunoSEQ multiplex PCR, and TCRdb's table has in-frame clones only and misses some. The specimen's table records approximately 12,000 clones. The sample comprised blood buffy coat. The receptors were sampled from a woman aged 18 to 75 with a cervical HPV16 infection that either progressed to CIN3+ or cleared (not recorded which).

With respect to this clone: The read terminates 3 residues ahead of where the CDR3 ends, so the germline J gene completes it. The chain carries TRBV18 and TRBJ2-7; D remains unclear. CDR1 and CDR2 (germline): KGHSH, LQKENI. The V and J ends lost 3 bases and 6 bases respectively, with 6 bases between them. The CDR3 runs 11 residues. The CDR3 DNA, read in part, is TGTGCCAGCTCACCTTCTCTCGAG. Protein: CASSPSLE. From start to end, the CDR3 is CASSPSLEQYF.

Details on this clone: The read halts 3 residues ahead of the CDR3 end, with the missing end drawn from the germline J gene. The chain uses TRBV4-1 and TRBJ2-7; 12 bases align to TRBD2. The V gene's germline CDR1 is MGHRA and CDR2 YSYEKL. Trimming took 1 base from V and 3 from J; bases not matched to a gene: 7. CDR3 size: 17 residues. The CDR3 is CASSQAPTSGGLYEQYF. Partial CDR3 DNA: TGCGCCAGCAGCCAAGCGCCCACTAGCGGGGGGCTCTACGAG.

Regarding this clone: The CDR3 is cut off 3 residues early in the read; its end comes from the germline J gene. This rearrangement joins TRBV7-2 to TRBJ1-2; the D is unclear. Germline loops: CDR1 SGHTA, CDR2 FQGNSA. The CDR3 is made up of 13 amino acids. Between the trimmed V and J ends, which lost 5 bases and 2 bases, there was a span of 9 bases. CDR3 DNA (partial): TGTGCCAGCAGCCTCAGAGTGAACTATGGC. Translated, it gives CASSLRVNYG. In full, the CDR3 is CASSLRVNYGYTF.

As for this clone: The read ends 3 residues early relative to the CDR3; the germline J gene fills the gap. The J gene is TRBJ2-3, the V gene TRBV5-4; 9 bases match TRBD2. The J segment lost 3 bases and the V segment lost 0 bases, leaving 2 bases of the junction unmatched. The germline V gene encodes CDR1 SGHNT and CDR2 YYREEE (reference sequence). There are 15 residues in the CDR3. CDR3 sequence reads: CASSLDLAGTDTQYF. The sequenced part of the CDR3 DNA is TGTGCCAGCAGCTTGGATCTAGCGGGGACAGATACG.

As to this clone: The read is 3 residues too short to cover the CDR3 end, so that end is filled in from the germline J gene. The gene calls are TRBV19 and TRBJ1-1, with 8 bases identical to TRBD1. The germline V gene has CDR1 LNHDA and CDR2 SQIVND (reference sequence). The CDR3 is 15 residues long. V shed 5 bases and J 0 bases; nucleotides not matched to a gene: 5. The part of the CDR3 DNA that was read is TGTGCCAGTAGTGACCCGACAGGGGTGAACACTGAA. This sequence encodes CASSDPTGVNTE. The full CDR3 is CASSDPTGVNTEAFF.

A note on this clone: Read sequence stops 3 residues before the CDR3 end, and the germline J gene provides the missing end. This chain joins TRBV18 and TRBJ2-3, with 8 nucleotides matching TRBD1. Germline CDR1 reads KGHSH; CDR2 reads LQKENI. This CDR3 is built from 15 residues. The chain's CDR3 is CASSLNRGSQETQYF. The covered CDR3 bases are TGTGCCAGCTCACTAAACAGGGGGAGTCAAGAGACG.

On this clone: The CDR3 end is not reached by the read, which stops 3 residues before it; the germline J gene fills it in. The V gene is TRBV6-1, the J gene TRBJ2-2; D call uncertain. Germline assignment: CDR1 MNHNS and CDR2 SASEGT. Trimming took 0 bases from V and 3 from J, leaving 5 bases between them. This CDR3 comprises 14 residues. The DNA read from the CDR3 is TGTGCCAGCAGTGAAGCGCTAGACACCGGGGAG. Amino acid sequence: CASSEALDTGE. The full CDR3 sequence reads CASSEALDTGELFF.

Notes on this clone: A read error may produce the germline difference seen at one junction end. With the read ending 3 residues before the CDR3 end, the germline J gene is used to fill in that end. The gene calls are TRBV4-2 and TRBJ2-3; TRBD2 aligns across 8 bases. The CDR3 has 18 amino acids. Germline V lookup: CDR1 LGHNA, CDR2 YNFKEQ. The sequenced CDR3 bases are TGCGCCAGCAGCCAAGAAGTAGCGGGGCGCATTAGCACAGATACG. Translated, it gives CASSQEVAGRISTDT. The whole CDR3 sequence reads CASSQEVAGRISTDTQYF.

To note about this clone: Read coverage stops 3 residues before the CDR3 terminus; the germline J gene supplies the remainder. This chain joins TRBV5-1 and TRBJ2-5; maybe TRBD1 (6 bases). Germline-derived CDR1 and CDR2 are SGHRS and YFSETQ. The germline V and J ends were trimmed by 0 bases and 2 bases, with 11 bases remaining between them. The CDR3 is made up of 15 amino acids. The CDR3 sequence is CASSLEGVVQETQYF. The CDR3 bases that were read are TGCGCCAGCAGCTTGGAGGGGGTGGTTCAAGAGACC.

Turning to this clone: The read is 3 residues too short to cover the CDR3 end, so that end is filled in from the germline J gene. The chain carries TRBV18 and TRBJ2-1; 7 nucleotides agree with TRBD1. Germline V lookup: CDR1 KGHSH, CDR2 LQKENI. The J segment lost 8 bases and the V segment lost 0 bases, leaving 4 bases of the junction unmatched. CDR3 length: 14 residues. The CDR3 bases that were read are TGTGCCAGCTCACCACCCGCAGGGGGTGATGAG. This sequence encodes CASSPPAGGDE. The whole CDR3 is CASSPPAGGDEQFF.

The sequenced part of the CDR3 DNA is TGTGCCAGCAGTATCCTAGCGGGGGGGCCAAATGAG. Encoded protein: CASSILAGGPNE. The entire CDR3 protein reads CASSILAGGPNEQFF. J is TRBJ2-1 and V is TRBV6-2 or TRBV6-3; 12 nucleotides agree with TRBD2. The CDR3 end falls 3 residues outside the read, so it is completed with the germline J gene. V lost 5 bases to trimming and J lost 7 bases; unmatched junction nucleotides: 6. This CDR3 comprises 15 residues. Germline V CDR1 and CDR2: MNHEY, SVGEGT.

Remarks on this clone: With the read ending 3 residues before the CDR3 end, the germline J gene is used to fill in that end. The chain employs TRBV19 and TRBJ2-2, with 10 bases fitting TRBD1. From germline, CDR1 is LNHDA and CDR2 SQIVND (reference sequence). There are 20 residues in the CDR3. The CDR3 sequence is CASSIDGVRQGATGANVLFF. The CDR3 bases that were read are TGTGCCAGTAGTATAGATGGGGTTAGACAGGGGGCGACCGGGGCCAACGTG. The full variable domain, completed using reference TRBV19 and TRBJ2-2, is DGGITQSPKYLFRKEGQNVTLSCEQNLNHDAMYWYRQDPGQGLRLIYYSQIVNDFQKGDIAEGYSVSREKKESFPLTVTSAQKNPTAFYLCASSIDGVRQGATGANVLFFGEGSRLTVL.

As concerns this clone: The read terminates 3 residues before the CDR3 end, so the remaining end is supplied by the germline J gene. This chain links TRBV7-6 with TRBJ2-3; no definite D call. Germline-derived CDR1 and CDR2 are SGHVS and FNYEAQ. The CDR3 loop spans 12 amino acids. Trimming took off 4 bases at V and 6 bases at J, with 8 bases between the two ends. The CDR3 protein is CASSSRVDTQYF. CDR3 bases read: TGTGCCAGCAGCTCCCGGGTGGATACG. The full variable domain, completed using reference TRBV7-6 and TRBJ2-3, is GAGVSQSPRYKVTKRGQDVALRCDPISGHVSLYWYRQALGQGPEFLTYFNYEAQQDKSGLPNDRFSAERPEGSISTLTIQRTEQRDSAMYRCASSSRVDTQYFGPGTRLTVL.

The chain's CDR3 is CASSLGRPNTGELFF. The sequenced CDR3 bases are TGCGCCAGCAGCTTGGGGCGGCCGAACACCGGGGAG. J is TRBJ2-2 and V is TRBV5-1; D unresolved. Sequencing ends 3 residues short of the CDR3 end; the germline J gene provides the rest. Trimming cost V 0 bases and J 0 bases, with 6 bases left between them. The germline CDR1 and CDR2 sequences are SGHRS and YFSETQ. The CDR3 is 15 residues long.

A word on this clone: Read data end 3 residues before the CDR3 end; the end is taken from the germline J gene. The gene calls are TRBV5-1 and TRBJ2-1; no clear D gene. Germline V gene data show CDR1 as SGHRS and CDR2 as YFSETQ. This CDR3 has 13 amino acids. V was trimmed by 6 bases and J by 9 bases, leaving 16 bases between them. CDR3 DNA, as far as it was read: TGCGCCAGCAATAAAAGGTTTTCTGGTGAG. This gives the protein CASNKRFSGE. The full CDR3 sequence reads CASNKRFSGEQFF.

A remark on this clone: The CDR3 end falls 3 residues outside the read, so it is completed with the germline J gene. This rearrangement joins TRBV19 to TRBJ2-3, with D uncertain. CDR1 LNHDA and CDR2 SQIVND come from the germline V gene (reference sequence). There are 14 residues in the CDR3. The covered CDR3 bases are TGTGCCAGTAACTCCGGTGGCGGCCAAGAGACG. Amino acids: CASNSGGGQET. Given in full, the CDR3 is CASNSGGGQETQYF.

As regards this clone: Read data end 3 residues before the CDR3 end; the end is taken from the germline J gene. This chain joins TRBV6-1 and TRBJ2-2, with 8 bases fitting TRBD1. The CDR3 length is 16 residues. Germline V lookup: CDR1 MNHNS, CDR2 SASEGT. Partial CDR3 DNA: TGTGCCAGCAGTGAAGTTTTGACAGGGGCTGATTCACCG. Protein: CASSEVLTGADSP. The entire CDR3 is CASSEVLTGADSPLFF.

Concerning this clone: The sequence runs out 3 residues before the end of the CDR3; the remainder is reconstructed from the germline J gene. The V gene is TRBV30, the J gene TRBJ1-4; 9 nucleotides line up with TRBD1. The CDR3 is made up of 11 amino acids. CDR1 and CDR2 (germline): GTSNPN, SVGIG (reference sequence). The CDR3 protein is CAWRGQGKLFF. CDR3 DNA (partial): TGTGCCTGGAGGGGACAGGGCAAA.

Concerning this clone itself: The read finishes 3 residues shy of the CDR3 end, and the germline J gene is used to complete it. V gene TRBV13 combines with J gene TRBJ1-6, with D perhaps TRBD1 (5 bases). The ends were cut back, 4 bases at V and 3 bases at J, with 10 bases in the middle. Germline V gene data show CDR1 as PRHDT and CDR2 as FYEKMQ (reference sequence). The CDR3 is 15 amino acids. The CDR3 protein is CASSSRQIYNSPLHF. CDR3 DNA, as far as it was read: TGTGCCAGCAGCTCCAGACAGATCTATAATTCACCC.

About this clone itself: The missing CDR3 end, 3 residues past where the read stops, is filled in from the germline J gene. The chain joins TRBV7-2 to TRBJ1-4; TRBD1 is a possible D gene (5 bases). Trimming removed 4 bases from V and 6 bases from J, with 12 bases in between. Looked up from germline, CDR1 is SGHTA and CDR2 is FQGNSA. The length of the CDR3 is 14 residues. The CDR3 protein is CASSSRGGDEKLFF. The sequenced part of the CDR3 DNA is TGTGCCAGCAGCTCCCGGGGGGGGGATGAAAAA.

On this clone itself: Sequence at one end of the junction differs from germline and may be a read error. The CDR3 end falls 3 residues outside the read, so it is completed with the germline J gene. Other nucleotide sequences in the sample specify the same CDR3. The gene calls are TRBV7-2 and TRBJ1-3; TRBD1 might be the D (5 bases). CDR3 length: 14 residues. CDR1 is SGHTA, CDR2 FQGNSA, per germline. CDR3: CASSGGIAGNTIYF. The part of the CDR3 DNA that was read is TGTGCCAGCAGCGGGGGGATAGCTGGAAACACA.

On this clone: Read data end 3 residues before the CDR3 end; the end is taken from the germline J gene. This chain uses TRBV7-2 with TRBJ1-2; no reliable D call. Germline CDR1 reads SGHTA; CDR2 reads FQGNSA. The CDR3 length is 14 residues. The sequenced part of the CDR3 DNA is TGTGCCAGCAGTGTTATAACCACCACCTACGAC. Its translation is CASSVITTTYD. The complete CDR3 sequence is CASSVITTTYDYTF.

The DNA read from the CDR3 is TGTGCCAGCAGCTTAACGGGGGGCCACTCCTACGAG. It translates to CASSLTGGHSYE. The full CDR3 protein reads CASSLTGGHSYEQYF. The V and J genes are TRBV7-2 and TRBJ2-7; TRBD2 might be the D (7 bases). Coverage ceases 3 residues before the CDR3 finishes, and the germline J gene fills in the end. The germline gives CDR1 SGHTA, CDR2 FQGNSA. The CDR3 runs to 15 residues. Trimming shortened V by 2 bases and J by 0 bases, and 11 bases separated the two germline ends.

As concerns this clone: The sequence runs out 3 residues before the end of the CDR3; the remainder is reconstructed from the germline J gene. V and J are TRBV20-1 and TRBJ2-2, with 8 bases fitting TRBD1. The length of the CDR3 is 15 residues. The germline V gene encodes CDR1 DFQATT and CDR2 SNEGSKA (reference sequence). This chain's CDR3 is CSARERTGISSPLFF. Partial CDR3 DNA: TGCAGTGCTAGAGAGAGGACAGGGATATCTTCACCG.

On this clone itself: The CDR3 extends 3 residues past the end of the read, so its final part is completed from the germline J gene. The chain carries TRBV11-2 and TRBJ2-7; 11 nucleotides agree with TRBD2. Germline V gene data show CDR1 as SGHAT and CDR2 as FQNNGV. V shed 5 bases and J 1 base; nucleotides not matched to a gene: 4. This CDR3 has 15 residues. The sequenced part of the CDR3 DNA is TGTGCCAGCAGCCTCACTAGCGGGGGTTCCTACGAG. Amino acid sequence: CASSLTSGGSYE. The complete CDR3 sequence is CASSLTSGGSYEQYF.

The sequenced part of the CDR3 DNA is TGCGCCAGCAGTCAATCGCGGGGACAGTATAATTCACCC. Protein product: CASSQSRGQYNSP. The entire CDR3 reads CASSQSRGQYNSPLHF. The rearrangement joins TRBV23-1 to TRBJ1-6, with 7 nucleotides matching TRBD1. The CDR3 end is not reached by the read, which stops 3 residues before it; the germline J gene fills it in. TRBV23-1 is reported as an ORF; its role is uncertain. V lost 0 bases and J lost 4; bases outside the gene matches: 3. This CDR3 contains 16 residues.

Comments on this clone: The CDR3 is cut off 3 residues early in the read; its end comes from the germline J gene. The J gene is TRBJ2-3, the V gene TRBV7-2; D is ambiguous. The germline V gene has CDR1 SGHTA and CDR2 FQGNSA. The CDR3 consists of 14 residues. CDR3: CASSLDWASQPQYF. The CDR3 bases that were read are TGTGCCAGCAGCTTAGACTGGGCTTCTCAGCCG.

Comments on this clone: The read terminates 3 residues before the CDR3 end, so the remaining end is supplied by the germline J gene. The rearrangement joins TRBV6-1 to TRBJ1-2; no clear D gene. Looked up from germline, CDR1 is MNHNS and CDR2 is SASEGT. There are 16 residues in the CDR3. CDR3 region: CASSEIGRLNTDTYTF. CDR3 DNA, as far as it was read: TGTGCCAGCAGTGAAATAGGCAGGCTCAACACAGATACC.

In regard to this clone: The CDR3 end lies 3 residues beyond the end of the read and is filled in from the germline J gene. The rearrangement uses TRBV10-3 and TRBJ2-5, with 7 bases that match TRBD2. Germline assignment: CDR1 ENHRY and CDR2 SYGVKD. The CDR3 runs to 16 residues. After removal of 2 bases from V and 5 bases from J, the junction contained 11 bases not matched to a gene. The part of the CDR3 DNA that was read is TGTGCCATCAGTGAGGCCCCTAGCGGTGAGGCCGAGACC. Its protein product is CAISEAPSGEAET. The entire CDR3 protein is CAISEAPSGEAETQYF.

In the case of this clone: Coverage ceases 3 residues before the CDR3 finishes, and the germline J gene fills in the end. The chain employs TRBV20-1 and TRBJ2-1, with TRBD2 matching 11 bases. The trim removed 3 bases at V and 0 bases at J, leaving 4 bases unmatched. The CDR3 sequence is 16 residues long. Germline CDR1 reads DFQATT; CDR2 reads SNEGSKA (reference sequence). The CDR3 bases that were read are TGCAGTGCTAGGGTTAGCGGGGGGGCCTCCTACAATGAG. Protein product: CSARVSGGASYNE. The full CDR3 protein reads CSARVSGGASYNEQFF.